One and the same sample provided the 22 T cell receptor beta chains below, sequenced in a study of CD4 T cells in relation to SARS-CoV-2 and coronaviruses. The antigens of these receptors remain unknown. Some clones are missing from TCRdb's copy, which holds only in-frame ones; the method was immunoSEQ multiplex PCR. The profile shows some 40,000 clones, roughly 85% of them singletons. Sequencing was carried out using naive CD4+ T cells from PBMCs, cultured in vitro. As to subset: naive CD4+ T cells isolated by negative enrichment. The source of these receptors is an adult with COVID-19.

The chain uses TRBV5-1 and TRBJ2-4; 8 nucleotides align to TRBD1. Germline assignment: CDR1 SGHRS and CDR2 YFSETQ. The junction had 12 bases not matched to a gene; V was cut back by 2 bases and J by 8 bases. This CDR3 spans 16 amino acids. The CDR3: CASSLGTGTPGDIQYF. In DNA, the CDR3 is TGCGCCAGCAGCTTAGGGACAGGTACCCCGGGAGACATTCAGTACTTC.

The chain has TRBV27 and TRBJ1-2, with 7 bases identical to TRBD1. The length of the CDR3 is 14 residues. Germline V gene lookup returns CDR1 MNHEY and CDR2 SMNVEV (reference sequence). V dropped 8 bases and J dropped 7; count of bases not matched to a gene: 13. In DNA form, the CDR3 reads TGTGCCAGCCGCCAGACAGGGTCTGGTTTTGGCTACACCTTC. It encodes CASRQTGSGFGYTF.

This clone has only a few counts. V gene TRBV3-1 (or the pseudogene TRBV3-2) combines with J gene TRBJ2-2, with 11 bases aligning to TRBD2. V was pared by 4 bases and J by 7 bases, with 8 bases of the junction left unmatched. CDR3 length: 16 residues. Germline V gene data show CDR1 as LGHDT and CDR2 as YNNKEL (reference sequence). The CDR3 here is CASSPTSGRLGGELFF. DNA of the CDR3: TGTGCCAGCAGCCCCACTAGCGGGAGATTAGGCGGGGAGCTGTTTTTT.

This sequence joins TRBV10-2 and TRBJ2-3; D not resolved. Trimming removed 8 bases from V and 5 bases from J, with 5 bases in between. In germline, CDR1 is WSHSY, CDR2 SAAADI. This CDR3 contains 10 residues. The CDR3 nucleotides read TGCGCCAGCGCCGGAGATACGCAGTATTTT. Protein sequence: CASAGDTQYF.

This clone was detected only once. The chain links TRBV5-4 to TRBJ2-1; TRBD2 matches 7 bases. J lost 1 base, V lost 4 bases, and 2 bases had no gene match. Germline CDR1 and CDR2: SGHNT and YYREEE (reference sequence). This CDR3 contains 14 residues. The CDR3 DNA is TGTGCCAGCAGCCCAGCGGGATCCTACAATGAGCAGTTCTTC. This translates into CASSPAGSYNEQFF.

The chain uses TRBV24-1 and TRBJ2-3, with no clear D. Germline values: CDR1 KGHDR, CDR2 SFDVKD. The CDR3 has 15 residues. Trimming left V 2 bases short and J 4 bases short, with 12 bases between. DNA of the CDR3: TGTGCCACCAGTGATTGGCAAATAGGTGCAGATACGCAGTATTTT. It is translated as CATSDWQIGADTQYF.

The gene calls are TRBV10-3 and TRBJ2-2; a weak D match, TRBD2 (5 bases). Deletions cut 7 bases from V and 1 base from J, with 13 bases between. The CDR3 is 15 residues long. The germline V gene encodes CDR1 ENHRY and CDR2 SYGVKD. This chain's CDR3 is CAIITELGNTGELFF. CDR3 bases: TGTGCCATCATAACTGAACTAGGGAACACCGGGGAGCTGTTTTTT.

By frequency in the sample, this clone is large. V gene TRBV6-4 combines with J gene TRBJ2-3, with TRBD2 matching over 7 bases. The CDR3 is 13 amino acids. Trimming at V came to 3 bases and at J to 3 bases, leaving 0 bases not matched to a gene. In germline, CDR1 is MRHNA, CDR2 SNTAGT. CDR3 in amino acids: CASSERETDTQYF. The CDR3 region has the DNA TGTGCCAGCAGTGAGCGGGAGACAGATACGCAGTATTTT.

The V and J genes are TRBV2 and TRBJ1-2; possibly TRBD1 for D (6 bases). The CDR3 extends over 16 amino acids. V dropped 5 bases and J dropped 0 bases, with 16 bases sitting between them. The V gene's germline CDR1 is SNHLY and CDR2 FYNNEI. The CDR3 DNA sequence: TGTGCCAGCAGTCGGGACACGGCACCAGCTAACTATGGCTACACCTTC. Amino acid sequence: CASSRDTAPANYGYTF.

V and J are TRBV25-1 and TRBJ1-2; no reliable D call. The V end was cut by 8 bases, the J end by 6 bases, with 13 bases between. CDR3 length: 12 amino acids. In germline, CDR1 is MGHDK, CDR2 SYGVNS. DNA for the CDR3: TGTGCCAGCGCAGAGATGGGCGATGGCTACACCTTC. This sequence encodes CASAEMGDGYTF.

The chain recombines TRBV18 with TRBJ2-7; 10 bases are shared with TRBD1. Germline V lookup: CDR1 KGHSH, CDR2 LQKENI. J lost 3 bases, V lost 5 bases, and 4 bases had no gene match. The CDR3 runs 14 residues. For the CDR3, the DNA is TGTGCCAGCTCAATAGGGACAGGGGACTACGAGCAGTACTTC. Its protein is CASSIGTGDYEQYF.

The CDR3 nucleotides read TGTGCCAGCAGTCGACGACTAGCGGGGGTCCTGGAGACCCAGTACTTC. It specifies CASSRRLAGVLETQYF. The V and J genes are TRBV6-2 or TRBV6-3 and TRBJ2-5; 12 bases match TRBD2. The CDR3 loop spans 16 amino acids. The germline V gene encodes CDR1 MNHEY and CDR2 SVGEGT. The trim removed 5 bases at V and 5 bases at J, leaving 9 bases unmatched.

The CDR3 bases are TGTGCCACCAAGGCGGGAGTAATAGATACGCAGTATTTT. This encodes CATKAGVIDTQYF. The chain recombines TRBV24-1 with TRBJ2-3; 7 bases match TRBD2. The CDR3 is made up of 13 amino acids. Germline CDR1 KGHDR, CDR2 SFDVKD. J gave up 5 bases and V 8 bases, and 6 bases lay outside the gene matches.

This sequence joins TRBV24-1 and TRBJ2-2; D ambiguous. This CDR3 region has 12 residues. Germline loops: CDR1 KGHDR, CDR2 SFDVKD. V was cut by 7 bases and J by 4 bases, with 6 bases left in between. The CDR3 DNA reads TGTGCCACCAGGATTGGCACCGGGGAGCTGTTTTTT. This codes for CATRIGTGELFF.

This clone was detected a few times. For the CDR3, the DNA is TGTGCCAGCAGATTGACAGGGGGAGCGTCACCCCTCCACTTT. Residues: CASRLTGGASPLHF. The rearrangement joins TRBV27 to TRBJ1-6; 9 bases map to TRBD1. The V gene end was trimmed by 6 bases and the J gene end by 10 bases; junction bases not matched to a gene: 7. This CDR3 has 14 residues. From germline, CDR1 is MNHEY and CDR2 SMNVEV (reference sequence).

This chain joins TRBV28 and TRBJ1-1; TRBD1 aligns across 11 bases. Germline-derived CDR1 and CDR2 are MDHEN and SYDVKM. Unmatched junction bases numbered 17, after V lost 4 bases and J lost 4 bases. This CDR3 region has 19 residues. The DNA for the CDR3 is TGTGCCAGCAGTTCACCCTCGGACAGGGGGCGATTGTTGGGCACTGAAGCTTTCTTT. This encodes CASSSPSDRGRLLGTEAFF.

As regards this clone: Sequence at one end of the junction differs from germline and may be a read error. The chain joins TRBV11-2 to TRBJ1-2; D is unresolved. The CDR3 covers 12 residues. CDR1 and CDR2 (germline): SGHAT, FQNNGV. CDR3 bases: TGTGCCAGCAGCCTAGACCACTATGGCTACACCTTC. Translation: CASSLDHYGYTF.

The chain uses TRBV13 and TRBJ2-3; TRBD2 matches at 14 bases. Looked up from germline, CDR1 is PRHDT and CDR2 is FYEKMQ (reference sequence). The CDR3 length is 17 residues. The V and J ends lost 5 bases and 5 bases, in that order; junction bases with no gene match: 9. This CDR3 reads CASSQTGLAGVKDTQYF. CDR3 in DNA: TGTGCCAGCAGCCAGACGGGACTAGCGGGAGTCAAAGATACGCAGTATTTT.

The V call is TRBV3-1 (or the pseudogene TRBV3-2), the J call TRBJ1-1, with D unresolved. The germline CDR1 and CDR2 sequences are LGHDT and YNNKEL (reference sequence). V was clipped by 4 bases and J by 1 base, with 4 bases between them. This CDR3 region has 12 residues. The CDR3 region is CASSLRNTEAFF. The CDR3, as DNA: TGTGCCAGCAGCCTTCGGAACACTGAAGCTTTCTTT.

The chain couples TRBV6-1 to TRBJ2-1; 12 bases fit TRBD2. The CDR3 consists of 16 residues. The J segment lost 4 bases and the V segment lost 3 bases, leaving 4 bases of the junction unmatched. Germline loops: CDR1 MNHNS, CDR2 SASEGT. In DNA form, the CDR3 reads TGTGCCAGCAGTGACCTAGCGGGAGGGGAATACAATGAGCAGTTCTTC. Its protein is CASSDLAGGEYNEQFF.

V usage is TRBV24-1 and J usage is TRBJ2-2; D is possibly TRBD1 (6 bases). This CDR3 has 16 amino acids. Trimming stripped 5 bases from V and 4 bases from J, with 16 bases between. CDR1 and CDR2 from the germline V gene are KGHDR and SFDVKD. CDR3 in DNA: TGTGCCACCAGTGCCCCGGACAGCGAGGGCACCGGGGAGCTGTTTTTT. Amino acid sequence: CATSAPDSEGTGELFF.

This chain connects TRBV19 to TRBJ2-7, with 9 positions matching TRBD2. Losses at the gene ends were 9 bases for V and 3 bases for J; bases not matched to a gene: 15. Germline V gives CDR1 LNHDA, CDR2 SQIVND (reference sequence). The CDR3 spans 16 residues. The CDR3 sequence is CASSIPGAGGDYEQYF. CDR3 sequence (DNA): TGTGCCAGCTCCATCCCGGGGGCGGGAGGGGACTACGAGCAGTACTTC.